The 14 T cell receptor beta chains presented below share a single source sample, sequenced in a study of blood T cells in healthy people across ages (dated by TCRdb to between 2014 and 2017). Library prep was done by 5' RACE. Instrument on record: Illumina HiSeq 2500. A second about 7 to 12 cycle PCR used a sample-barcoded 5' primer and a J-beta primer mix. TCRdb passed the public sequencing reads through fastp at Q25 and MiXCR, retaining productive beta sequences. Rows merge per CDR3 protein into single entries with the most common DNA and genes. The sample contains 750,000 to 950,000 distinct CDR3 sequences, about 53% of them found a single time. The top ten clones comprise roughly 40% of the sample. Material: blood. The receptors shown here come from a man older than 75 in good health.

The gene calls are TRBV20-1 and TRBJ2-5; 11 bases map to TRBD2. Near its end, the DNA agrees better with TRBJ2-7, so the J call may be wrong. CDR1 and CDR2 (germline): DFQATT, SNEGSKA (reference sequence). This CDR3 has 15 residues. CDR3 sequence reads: CSASPTSGVGDEQYF. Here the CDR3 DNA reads TGCAGTGCTAGTCCGACTAGCGGGGTCGGGGACGAGCAGTACTTC.

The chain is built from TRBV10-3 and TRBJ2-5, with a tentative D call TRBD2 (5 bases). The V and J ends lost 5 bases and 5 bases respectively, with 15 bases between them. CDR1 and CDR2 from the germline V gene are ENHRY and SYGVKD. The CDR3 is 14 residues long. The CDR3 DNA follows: TGTGCCATCAGTACGGACGGACGCGGGGAGACCCAGTACTTC. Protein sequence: CAISTDGRGETQYF.

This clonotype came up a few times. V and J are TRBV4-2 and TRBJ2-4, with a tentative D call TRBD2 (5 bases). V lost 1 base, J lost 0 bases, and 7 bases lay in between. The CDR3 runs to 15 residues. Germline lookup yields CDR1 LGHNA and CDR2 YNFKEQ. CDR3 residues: CASSQAAVAKNIQYF. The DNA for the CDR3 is TGTGCCAGCAGCCAAGCAGCGGTAGCCAAAAACATTCAGTACTTC.

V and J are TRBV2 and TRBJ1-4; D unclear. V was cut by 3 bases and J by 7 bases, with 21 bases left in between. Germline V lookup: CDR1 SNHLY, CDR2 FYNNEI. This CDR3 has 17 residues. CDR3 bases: TGTGCCAGCAGTGACCGGCATTCCCACAGTATAGGTGAAAAACTGTTTTTT. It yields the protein CASSDRHSHSIGEKLFF.

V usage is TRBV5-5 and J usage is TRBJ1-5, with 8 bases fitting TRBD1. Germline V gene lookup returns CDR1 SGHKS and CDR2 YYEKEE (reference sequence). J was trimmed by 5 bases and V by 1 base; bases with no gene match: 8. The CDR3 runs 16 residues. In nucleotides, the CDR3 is TGTGCCAGCAGCTTGTCAGCCGGACAGGGAGATCAGCCCCAGCATTTT. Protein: CASSLSAGQGDQPQHF.

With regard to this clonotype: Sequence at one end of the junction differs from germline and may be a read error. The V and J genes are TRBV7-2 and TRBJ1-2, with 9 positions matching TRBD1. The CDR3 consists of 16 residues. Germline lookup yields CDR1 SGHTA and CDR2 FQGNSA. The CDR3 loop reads CAGSLTPGQGVSRYTF. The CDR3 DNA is TGTGCCGGCAGCCTTACACCGGGACAGGGTGTTTCACGCTACACCTTC.

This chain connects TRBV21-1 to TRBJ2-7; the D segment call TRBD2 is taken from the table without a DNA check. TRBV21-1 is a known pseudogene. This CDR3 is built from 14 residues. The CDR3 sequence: CASTQRALCYEQYF. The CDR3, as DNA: TGTGCCAGCACTCAGAGGGCCTTATGCTACGAGCAGTACTTC.

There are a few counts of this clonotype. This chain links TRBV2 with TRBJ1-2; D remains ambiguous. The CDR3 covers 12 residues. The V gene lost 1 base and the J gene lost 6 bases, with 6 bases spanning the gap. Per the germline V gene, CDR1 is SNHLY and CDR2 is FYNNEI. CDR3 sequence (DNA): TGTGCCAGCAGTGAAGAGTGGAATGGCTACACCTTC. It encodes CASSEEWNGYTF.

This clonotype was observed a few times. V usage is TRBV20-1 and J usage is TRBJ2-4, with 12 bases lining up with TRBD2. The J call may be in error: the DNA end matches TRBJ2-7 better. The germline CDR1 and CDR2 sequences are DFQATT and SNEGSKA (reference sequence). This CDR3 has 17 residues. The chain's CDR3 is CSARDPRTSGDLGEQYF. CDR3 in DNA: TGCAGTGCTAGAGATCCTCGGACTAGCGGGGACCTCGGCGAGCAGTACTTC.

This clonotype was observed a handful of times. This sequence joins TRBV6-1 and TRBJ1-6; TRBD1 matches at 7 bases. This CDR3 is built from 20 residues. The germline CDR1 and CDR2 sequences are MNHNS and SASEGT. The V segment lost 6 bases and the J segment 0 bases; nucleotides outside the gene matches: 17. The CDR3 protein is CASRPNPGQRSSSYNSPLHF. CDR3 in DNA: TGTGCCAGCAGGCCTAACCCGGGACAGCGCTCGAGCTCCTATAATTCACCCCTCCACTTT.

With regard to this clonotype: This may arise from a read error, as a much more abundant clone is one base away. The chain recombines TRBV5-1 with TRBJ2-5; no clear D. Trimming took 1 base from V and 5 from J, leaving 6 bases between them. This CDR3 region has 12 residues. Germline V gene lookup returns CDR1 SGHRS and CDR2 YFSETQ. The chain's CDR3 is CASSLQHETQYF. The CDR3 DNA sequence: TGCGCCAGCAGCTTGCAGCATGAGACCCAGTACTTC.

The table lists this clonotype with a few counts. CDR3 sequence: CSVAREGSSEQYF. DNA for the CDR3: TGCAGCGTTGCTCGGGAGGGCTCATCCGAGCAGTACTTC. The gene calls are TRBV29-1 and TRBJ2-7, with 8 bases fitting TRBD2. The CDR3 contains 13 residues. The germline V gene encodes CDR1 SQVTM and CDR2 ANQGSEA. After removal of 4 bases from V and 6 bases from J, the junction contained 8 bases not matched to a gene.

The CDR3 loop reads CAISGDRGAYNEQFF. DNA of the CDR3: TGTGCCATCAGCGGAGACAGGGGCGCCTACAATGAGCAGTTCTTC. J is TRBJ2-1 and V is TRBV10-3, with 8 bases aligning to TRBD1. CDR1 is ENHRY, CDR2 SYGVKD, per germline. This CDR3 region has 15 residues. V gave up 6 bases and J gave up 2 bases; unmatched junction bases: 6.

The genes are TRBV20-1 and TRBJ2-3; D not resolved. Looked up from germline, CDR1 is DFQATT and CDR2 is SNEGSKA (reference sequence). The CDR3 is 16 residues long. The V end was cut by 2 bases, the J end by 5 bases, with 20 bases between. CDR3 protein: CSARFPGSIGVDTQYF. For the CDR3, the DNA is TGCAGTGCTAGATTCCCCGGAAGTATTGGGGTAGATACGCAGTATTTT.